This TCR beta chain was obtained from a study of PD-1 blockade in mismatch repair-deficient tumors. The ends were cut back, 7 bases at V and 1 base at J, with 10 bases in the middle. Germline V CDR1 and CDR2: ENHRY, SYGVKD. This CDR3 region has 13 residues. This clone was recorded a few times. As yet, its antigen is unknown. Assay used: immunoSEQ multiplex PCR; TCRdb lists only in-frame clones, some missing. Among about 68,000 clones, approximately 82% were seen once, and the ten largest hold 4.5% to 6.5%. Findings and limits, study-wide: Tumor-resident clones, often absent from pretreatment blood, expanded after pembrolizumab and then contracted.

The sequenced sample was peripheral blood, obtained 2 weeks after starting pembrolizumab. The rearrangement uses TRBV10-3 and TRBJ2-5; a possible D gene is TRBD2 (5 bases). The sequence derives from an adult with mismatch repair-deficient cancer. The CDR3 sequence: CAIKRGIQETQYF. The CDR3 DNA reads as TGTGCCATCAAGAGAGGGATCCAAGAGACCCAGTACTTC.